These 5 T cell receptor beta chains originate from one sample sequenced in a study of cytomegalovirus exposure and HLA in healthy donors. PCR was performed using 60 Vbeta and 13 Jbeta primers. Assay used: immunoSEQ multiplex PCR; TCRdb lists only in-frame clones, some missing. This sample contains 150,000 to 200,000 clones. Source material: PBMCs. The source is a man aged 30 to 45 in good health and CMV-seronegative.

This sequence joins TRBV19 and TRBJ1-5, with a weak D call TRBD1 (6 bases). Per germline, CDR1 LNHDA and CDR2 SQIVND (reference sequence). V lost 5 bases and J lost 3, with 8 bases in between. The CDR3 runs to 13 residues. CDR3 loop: CASSYRDNQPQHF. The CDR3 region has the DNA TGTGCCAGTAGTTACAGGGACAATCAGCCCCAGCATTTT.

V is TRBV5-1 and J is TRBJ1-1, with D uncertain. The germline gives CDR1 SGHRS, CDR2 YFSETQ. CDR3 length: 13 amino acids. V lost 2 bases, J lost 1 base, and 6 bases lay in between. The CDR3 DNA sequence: TGCGCCAGCAGCTTAGAGTCGAACACTGAAGCTTTCTTT. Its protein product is CASSLESNTEAFF.

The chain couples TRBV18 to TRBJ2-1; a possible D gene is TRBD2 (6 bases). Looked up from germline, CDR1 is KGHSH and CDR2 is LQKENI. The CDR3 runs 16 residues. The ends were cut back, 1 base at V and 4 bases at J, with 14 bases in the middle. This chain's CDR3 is CASSPRGGEEYNEQFF. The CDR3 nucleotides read TGTGCCAGCTCACCACGGGGCGGGGAGGAGTACAATGAGCAGTTCTTC.

The CDR3, as DNA: TGTGCCACAATCGCAATAACCGGGACAGATATCTTCGGTCAGCCCCAGCATTTT. It specifies CATIAITGTDIFGQPQHF. The chain combines TRBV28 with TRBJ1-5, with TRBD1 matching 7 bases. Unmatched junction bases numbered 24, after V lost 10 bases and J lost 6 bases. CDR3 length equals 18 residues. Germline loops: CDR1 MDHEN, CDR2 SYDVKM.

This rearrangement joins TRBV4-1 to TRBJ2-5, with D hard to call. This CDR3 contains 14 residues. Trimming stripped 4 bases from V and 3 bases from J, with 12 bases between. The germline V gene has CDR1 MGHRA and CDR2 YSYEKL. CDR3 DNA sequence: TGCGCCAGCAGCCTCTCTCGGCAGGAAGAGACCCAGTACTTC. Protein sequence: CASSLSRQEETQYF.